This record looks at one T cell receptor (beta chain) sequence and its context. Both 60 Vbeta primers and 13 Jbeta primers went into the PCR. Sequencing was performed with immunoSEQ multiplex PCR; in TCRdb, only in-frame clones are kept and a portion is missing. In the table there are approximately 300,000 clones, 84% of which are singletons. The J segment lost 7 bases and the V segment lost 5 bases, leaving 2 bases of the junction unmatched. Germline CDR1 and CDR2: GTSNPN and SVGIG (reference sequence). The CDR3 has 12 residues. These data belong to a study of cytomegalovirus exposure and HLA in healthy donors.

The gene calls are TRBV30 and TRBJ1-4, with TRBD1 matching over 9 bases. The receptor comes from a woman aged 40 to 49 in good health and CMV-seropositive. The sample comprised PBMCs. In nucleotides, the CDR3 is TGTGCCTGGGGACAGGGGAGTGAAAAACTGTTTTTT. The encoded protein is CAWGQGSEKLFF. The variable domain in full, with the rest retrieved from reference TRBV30 and TRBJ1-4, is SQTIHQWPATLVQPVGSPLSLECTVEGTSNPNLYWYRQAAGRGLQLLFYSVGIGQISSEVPQNLSASRPQDRQFILSSKKLLLSDSGFYLCAWGQGSEKLFFGSGTQLSVL.